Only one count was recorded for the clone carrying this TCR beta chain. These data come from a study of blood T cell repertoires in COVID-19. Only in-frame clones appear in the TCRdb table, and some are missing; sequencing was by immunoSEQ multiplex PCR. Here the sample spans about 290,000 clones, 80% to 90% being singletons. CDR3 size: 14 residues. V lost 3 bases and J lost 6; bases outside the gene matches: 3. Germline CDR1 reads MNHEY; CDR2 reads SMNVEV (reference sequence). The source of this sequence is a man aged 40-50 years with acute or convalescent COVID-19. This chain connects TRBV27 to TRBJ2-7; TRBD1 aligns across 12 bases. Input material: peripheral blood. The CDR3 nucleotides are TGTGCCAGCAGTTTTGGGACAGGGGGCGCCGAGCAGTACTTC. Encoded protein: CASSFGTGGAEQYF.